Listed below are T cell receptor beta chains from one sample, sequenced in a study of regulatory T cells in long-lasting Graves disease. Using its own MiXCR run on the multiplex PCR reads, TCRdb lists one record per CDR3 protein. The sample has about 540,000 distinct CDR3 sequences, roughly 13% seen once; the top ten hold roughly a tenth. These sequences were also reported in another study, on T cells in Graves' hyperthyroidism and ophthalmopathy.

Sequencing used peripheral blood mononuclear cells (PBMCs), obtained at new diagnosis, from a patient treated with antithyroid drugs. These receptors all stem from a man between 25 and 39 years old with Graves disease. Both conserved end residues are part of each CDR3. A D gene is named only where the DNA matches it firmly. For some rows the clone size is stated as once, few or many, or as a class when expanded; others skip it.

abundance: many; j_gene: TRBJ2-5; d_gene: TRBD2; v_gene: TRBV27; CDR3aa: CASSQTWGGETQYF; CDR3nt: TGTGCCAGCAGTCAAACATGGGGAGGGGAGACCCAGTACTTC
abundance: NA; j_gene: TRBJ2-7; d_gene: NA; v_gene: TRBV20-1; CDR3aa: CSARHPGTYEQYF; CDR3nt: TGCAGTGCTAGACATCCCGGGACCTACGAGCAGTACTTC
abundance: few; j_gene: TRBJ2-7; d_gene: NA; v_gene: TRBV3-1; CDR3aa: CASSQDPQVYEQYF; CDR3nt: TGTGCCAGCAGCCAAGATCCACAGGTTTACGAGCAGTACTTC
abundance: once; j_gene: TRBJ2-5; d_gene: TRBD1; v_gene: TRBV11-2; CDR3aa: CASSLGTGEETQHF; CDR3nt: TGTGCCAGCAGCTTAGGGACAGGGGAAGAGACCCAGCACTTC
abundance: many; j_gene: TRBJ2-7; d_gene: TRBD1; v_gene: TRBV20-1; CDR3aa: CSAPPRDSHDEQYF; CDR3nt: TGCAGTGCTCCGCCGAGGGACAGTCACGACGAGCAGTACTTC
abundance: few; j_gene: TRBJ2-5; d_gene: TRBD1; v_gene: TRBV4-1; CDR3aa: CASAEQGASETQYF; CDR3nt: TGCGCCAGCGCGGAACAGGGGGCGTCGGAGACCCAGTACTTC
abundance: many; j_gene: TRBJ1-4; d_gene: NA; v_gene: TRBV12-3/TRBV12-4; CDR3aa: CASSPYLEKLFF; CDR3nt: TGTGCCAGCAGCCCCTATCTGGAAAAACTGTTTTTT
abundance: NA; j_gene: TRBJ1-5; d_gene: NA; v_gene: TRBV12-3/TRBV12-4; CDR3aa: CASSLGWSNQPQHF; CDR3nt: TGTGCCAGCAGTTTAGGGTGGAGCAATCAGCCCCAGCATTTT
abundance: few; j_gene: TRBJ1-1; d_gene: TRBD1; v_gene: TRBV5-1; CDR3aa: CASSFRAGGGTEAFF; CDR3nt: TGCGCCAGCAGCTTTAGGGCAGGGGGGGGAACTGAAGCTTTCTTT
abundance: NA; j_gene: TRBJ1-2; d_gene: NA; v_gene: TRBV20-1; CDR3aa: CSARVAGYGYTF; CDR3nt: TGCAGTGCTAGAGTCGCGGGCTATGGCTACACCTTC
abundance: few; j_gene: TRBJ2-7; d_gene: NA; v_gene: TRBV6-5; CDR3aa: CASSYQQHYEQYF; CDR3nt: TGTGCCAGCAGTTACCAACAGCACTACGAGCAGTACTTC
abundance: many; j_gene: TRBJ2-2; d_gene: TRBD2; v_gene: TRBV5-4; CDR3aa: CASSLGLDAGELFF; CDR3nt: TGTGCCAGCAGCCTAGGACTAGACGCCGGGGAGCTGTTTTTT
abundance: NA; j_gene: TRBJ1-5; d_gene: NA; v_gene: TRBV27; CDR3aa: CASSLWPKSGQPQHF; CDR3nt: TGTGCCAGCAGTTTATGGCCCAAGAGTGGCCAGCCCCAGCATTTT
abundance: NA; j_gene: TRBJ1-5; d_gene: NA; v_gene: TRBV12-3/TRBV12-4; CDR3aa: CASSQDILRPQHF; CDR3nt: TGTGCCAGCAGTCAGGACATACTAAGGCCCCAGCATTTT
abundance: many; j_gene: TRBJ2-3; d_gene: NA; v_gene: TRBV12-3/TRBV12-4; CDR3aa: CAVTEGATDTQYF; CDR3nt: TGTGCCGTAACGGAGGGTGCCACAGATACGCAGTATTTT
abundance: many; j_gene: TRBJ1-2; d_gene: NA; v_gene: TRBV12-3/TRBV12-4; CDR3aa: CASSPSSTNYGYTF; CDR3nt: TGTGCCAGCAGTCCCTCGAGCACTAACTATGGCTACACCTTC
abundance: many; j_gene: TRBJ2-1; d_gene: NA; v_gene: TRBV6-1; CDR3aa: CASSGGNTGGNEQFF; CDR3nt: TGTGCCAGCAGTGGCGGGAACACCGGAGGAAATGAGCAGTTCTTC
abundance: NA; j_gene: TRBJ2-3; d_gene: NA; v_gene: TRBV2; CDR3aa: CASGWVTDTQYF; CDR3nt: TGTGCCAGCGGATGGGTAACAGATACGCAGTATTTT
abundance: few; j_gene: TRBJ2-5; d_gene: NA; v_gene: TRBV10-3; CDR3aa: CATQNIGETQYF; CDR3nt: TGTGCCACCCAAAACATAGGGGAGACCCAGTACTTC
abundance: many; j_gene: TRBJ2-1; d_gene: NA; v_gene: TRBV7-2; CDR3aa: CASSLISDEQFF; CDR3nt: TGTGCCAGCAGCCTGATAAGCGATGAGCAGTTCTTC
abundance: NA; j_gene: TRBJ1-3; d_gene: NA; v_gene: TRBV5-4; CDR3aa: CVSSLDRRSGNTIYF; CDR3nt: TGTGTCAGCAGCTTGGATCGTAGGTCTGGAAACACCATATATTTT
abundance: NA; j_gene: TRBJ2-1; d_gene: NA; v_gene: TRBV7-2; CDR3aa: CASSPGGDYNEQFF; CDR3nt: TGTGCCAGCAGCCCAGGGGGGGATTACAATGAGCAGTTCTTC
abundance: many; j_gene: TRBJ2-1; d_gene: NA; v_gene: TRBV15; CDR3aa: CATSEGLGWNEQFF; CDR3nt: TGTGCCACCAGCGAGGGACTTGGATGGAATGAGCAGTTCTTC
abundance: few; j_gene: TRBJ2-7; d_gene: NA; v_gene: TRBV29-1; CDR3aa: CGGRSTGTYEQYF; CDR3nt: TGCGGCGGACGTTCGACGGGGACCTACGAGCAGTACTTC
abundance: few; j_gene: TRBJ1-1; d_gene: NA; v_gene: TRBV19; CDR3aa: CASSIHESSEAFF; CDR3nt: TGTGCCAGTAGTATCCATGAGTCGAGTGAAGCTTTCTTT
abundance: many; j_gene: TRBJ2-1; d_gene: TRBD1; v_gene: TRBV27; CDR3aa: CASSEAPGQWNEQFF; CDR3nt: TGTGCCAGCAGTGAGGCCCCGGGACAGTGGAATGAGCAGTTCTTC
abundance: many; j_gene: TRBJ2-3; d_gene: NA; v_gene: TRBV5-1; CDR3aa: CASSPSRDTQYF; CDR3nt: TGCGCCAGCAGCCCCTCTAGAGATACGCAGTATTTT
abundance: many; j_gene: TRBJ2-2; d_gene: NA; v_gene: TRBV11-3; CDR3aa: CASSLGVTNTGELFF; CDR3nt: TGTGCCAGCAGCTTAGGGGTTACGAACACCGGGGAGCTGTTTTTT
abundance: many; j_gene: TRBJ1-2; d_gene: NA; v_gene: TRBV7-2; CDR3aa: CASSLDVVGYTF; CDR3nt: TGTGCCAGCAGCTTAGATGTGGTTGGCTACACCTTC
abundance: many; j_gene: TRBJ1-2; d_gene: TRBD1; v_gene: TRBV7-9; CDR3aa: CASSFPGGSYGYTF; CDR3nt: TGTGCCAGCAGCTTTCCAGGGGGAAGCTATGGCTACACCTTC
abundance: few; j_gene: TRBJ2-1; d_gene: NA; v_gene: TRBV18; CDR3aa: CASSPAVGLDNEQFF; CDR3nt: TGTGCCAGCTCACCAGCGGTGGGACTGGACAATGAGCAGTTCTTC
abundance: many; j_gene: TRBJ2-1; d_gene: TRBD2; v_gene: TRBV7-8; CDR3aa: CASSLAIAGVVDEQFF; CDR3nt: TGTGCCAGCAGCTTAGCTATAGCGGGAGTTGTCGATGAGCAGTTCTTC
abundance: NA; j_gene: TRBJ2-3; d_gene: NA; v_gene: TRBV7-2; CDR3aa: CASSVEWDTQYF; CDR3nt: TGTGCCAGCAGTGTTGAATGGGATACGCAGTATTTT
abundance: many; j_gene: TRBJ2-7; d_gene: NA; v_gene: TRBV7-2; CDR3aa: CASSPYRDALSEQYF; CDR3nt: TGTGCCAGCAGCCCCTATAGGGACGCCCTGAGTGAGCAGTACTTC
abundance: many; j_gene: TRBJ2-2; d_gene: NA; v_gene: TRBV11-2; CDR3aa: CASSGLRSTGELFF; CDR3nt: TGTGCCAGCAGCGGACTGCGATCGACCGGGGAGCTGTTTTTT
abundance: many; j_gene: TRBJ2-3; d_gene: NA; v_gene: TRBV27; CDR3aa: CASSLNALSDTQYF; CDR3nt: TGTGCCAGCAGTTTGAACGCCCTTTCAGATACGCAGTATTTT
abundance: many; j_gene: TRBJ2-4; d_gene: NA; v_gene: TRBV2; CDR3aa: CASSEGQRDIQYF; CDR3nt: TGTGCCAGCAGTGAGGGCCAACGGGACATTCAGTACTTC
abundance: many; j_gene: TRBJ1-1; d_gene: NA; v_gene: TRBV29-1; CDR3aa: CSVVVFMNTEAFF; CDR3nt: TGCAGCGTTGTAGTATTCATGAACACTGAAGCTTTCTTT
abundance: many; j_gene: TRBJ1-2; d_gene: NA; v_gene: TRBV2; CDR3aa: CASSENGNYGYTF; CDR3nt: TGTGCCAGCAGTGAAAACGGGAACTATGGCTACACCTTC
abundance: many; j_gene: TRBJ2-5; d_gene: TRBD2; v_gene: TRBV20-1; CDR3aa: CSASDFSGTQETQYF; CDR3nt: TGCAGTGCTAGTGACTTTAGCGGGACCCAAGAGACCCAGTACTTC
abundance: few; j_gene: TRBJ2-2; d_gene: TRBD2; v_gene: TRBV5-6; CDR3aa: CASRTFGGSGGTGELFF; CDR3nt: TGTGCCAGCAGAACCTTTGGCGGGAGCGGAGGTACCGGGGAGCTGTTTTTT
abundance: NA; j_gene: TRBJ1-1; d_gene: NA; v_gene: TRBV7-2; CDR3aa: CASLDGLLNTEAFF; CDR3nt: TGTGCCAGCCTGGATGGGCTTTTGAACACTGAAGCTTTCTTT
abundance: many; j_gene: TRBJ2-1; d_gene: TRBD2; v_gene: TRBV7-2; CDR3aa: CASSPRLADLYNEQFF; CDR3nt: TGTGCCAGCAGCCCACGACTAGCGGATCTCTACAATGAGCAGTTCTTC
abundance: many; j_gene: TRBJ2-7; d_gene: TRBD2; v_gene: TRBV11-2; CDR3aa: CASSLAGLGNEQYF; CDR3nt: TGTGCCAGCAGCTTAGCGGGACTAGGAAACGAGCAGTACTTC
abundance: NA; j_gene: TRBJ1-5; d_gene: NA; v_gene: TRBV6-1; CDR3aa: CASSAESHQPQHF; CDR3nt: TGTGCCAGCAGTGCTGAGTCCCATCAGCCCCAGCATTTT
abundance: many; j_gene: TRBJ2-1; d_gene: TRBD2; v_gene: TRBV7-8; CDR3aa: CASSLNLVIAGEQFF; CDR3nt: TGTGCCAGCAGCTTAAACCTGGTGATAGCGGGGGAGCAGTTCTTC
abundance: NA; j_gene: TRBJ1-1; d_gene: NA; v_gene: TRBV5-1; CDR3aa: CASSLETVAEAFF; CDR3nt: TGCGCCAGCAGCTTGGAGACAGTGGCCGAAGCTTTCTTT
abundance: NA; j_gene: TRBJ2-3; d_gene: TRBD2; v_gene: TRBV12-3/TRBV12-4; CDR3aa: CASSPRSGLAGPNTQYF; CDR3nt: TGTGCCAGCAGTCCTAGATCCGGACTAGCGGGTCCAAATACGCAGTATTTT
abundance: many; j_gene: TRBJ2-5; d_gene: TRBD2; v_gene: TRBV6-1; CDR3aa: CASKGSQLAGQETQYF; CDR3nt: TGTGCCAGCAAAGGCAGCCAACTAGCGGGCCAAGAGACCCAGTACTTC
abundance: many; j_gene: TRBJ2-7; d_gene: TRBD2; v_gene: TRBV13; CDR3aa: CASSGTSGRNYEQYF; CDR3nt: TGTGCCAGCAGCGGAACTAGCGGGAGGAATTACGAGCAGTACTTC
abundance: NA; j_gene: TRBJ2-7; d_gene: NA; v_gene: TRBV5-1; CDR3aa: CASSLRSGTSFEQYF; CDR3nt: TGCGCCAGCAGCCTGAGATCCGGGACTTCTTTCGAGCAGTACTTC
abundance: many; j_gene: TRBJ2-7; d_gene: TRBD2; v_gene: TRBV11-2; CDR3aa: CASSLVSGRSIYEQYF; CDR3nt: TGTGCCAGCAGCTTAGTGAGCGGGAGGTCTATCTACGAGCAGTACTTC
abundance: NA; j_gene: TRBJ1-1; d_gene: NA; v_gene: TRBV7-9; CDR3aa: CASSSAGGQGNTEAFF; CDR3nt: TGTGCCAGCAGCTCCGCCGGGGGCCAGGGAAATACTGAAGCTTTCTTT